This TCR beta chain was recorded in a study of chronic HIV infection and antiretroviral therapy. The V gene lost 6 bases and the J gene lost 14 bases, with 14 bases spanning the gap. The CDR3 spans 12 residues. Looked up from germline, CDR1 is ENHRY and CDR2 is SYGVKD. TCRdb analysed the 5' RACE reads with MiXCR anew, one entry per CDR3 protein. This table has about 38,000 distinct CDR3 sequences, roughly 7.6% appearing once. This clonotype has ten or more counts. This receptor was taken from an adult who had HIV and had not received antiretroviral therapy, or was an uninfected healthy control (not recorded which). Material: peripheral blood. V is TRBV10-3 and J is TRBJ1-6; D perhaps matches TRBD1 (5 bases). In DNA form, the CDR3 reads TGTGCCATCAGGACAGATCCGGGCTCCCTCCACTTT. This encodes CAIRTDPGSLHF.